This passage covers 13 T cell receptor beta chains from one sample sequenced in a study of CD8 T cells in ankylosing spondylitis. Via MiXCR, TCRdb re-called the 5' RACE reads, giving one row per CDR3 protein. Altogether about 160,000 distinct CDR3 sequences are present, roughly 18% being singletons, with the ten largest covering about 7.6%. Sequences were obtained from blood, either unsorted or a sorted T cell fraction (not recorded which). Receptors were obtained from a male donor with ankylosing spondylitis or in good health (not recorded which).

J is TRBJ1-5 and V is TRBV18; 9 bases match TRBD1. Trimming at V came to 0 bases and at J to 4 bases, leaving 4 bases not matched to a gene. The CDR3 is 16 residues long. Germline V lookup: CDR1 KGHSH, CDR2 LQKENI. The CDR3 bases are TGTGCCAGCTCACCACCAGGGACAGGGAGGAATCAGCCCCAGCATTTT. Translating it yields CASSPPGTGRNQPQHF.

This clonotype came up many times. V gene TRBV9 combines with J gene TRBJ2-1, with 7 bases identical to TRBD1. CDR1 SGDLS and CDR2 YYNGEE come from the germline V gene. The CDR3 contains 15 residues. Losses at the gene ends were 0 bases for V and 2 bases for J; bases not matched to a gene: 2. The CDR3 region has the DNA TGTGCCAGCAGCGTAGGACAGGGAGCCTACAATGAGCAGTTCTTC. Its translation: CASSVGQGAYNEQFF.

The rearrangement links TRBV6-1 to TRBJ1-1, with D uncertain. This CDR3 comprises 15 residues. Germline CDR1 reads MNHNS; CDR2 reads SASEGT. The V and J ends lost 5 bases and 4 bases respectively, with 17 bases between them. The CDR3: CASSRLRGRFTEAFF. The CDR3 region has the DNA TGTGCCAGCAGTCGGCTACGGGGAAGGTTCACTGAAGCTTTCTTT.

There are many counts of this clonotype. The V call is TRBV12-3 or TRBV12-4, the J call TRBJ2-7, with D perhaps TRBD1 (6 bases). The CDR3 has 13 residues. V was cut by 7 bases and J by 4 bases, with 14 bases left in between. The CDR3 loop reads CASTEDRAYEQYF. CDR3 nucleotide sequence: TGTGCCAGCACCGAGGACAGAGCTTACGAGCAGTACTTC.

This clonotype was recorded many times. The DNA for the CDR3 is TGCGCCAGCAGCTTCTTTGAGGGACTAGCGGTATACAATGAGCAGTTCTTC. This gives the protein CASSFFEGLAVYNEQFF. This chain joins TRBV5-1 and TRBJ2-1, with 11 bases lining up with TRBD2. The CDR3 length is 17 residues. CDR1 is SGHRS, CDR2 YFSETQ, per germline. V lost 2 bases to trimming and J lost 4 bases; unmatched junction nucleotides: 8.

The chain is built from TRBV5-2 and TRBJ2-3; the table's TRBD2 call for D was not verified on the DNA. TRBV5-2 is tagged as a pseudogene. The CDR3 loop spans 15 amino acids. CDR3 residues: CARGPGRGSTDTQYF. CDR3 DNA sequence: TGTGCCAGGGGCCCCGGTCGGGGGTCCACAGATACGCAGTATTTT.

The chain recombines TRBV18 with TRBJ2-7, with D unclear. Looked up from germline, CDR1 is KGHSH and CDR2 is LQKENI. This CDR3 contains 15 residues. The V gene lost 2 bases and the J gene lost 3 bases, with 14 bases spanning the gap. The DNA for the CDR3 is TGTGCCAGCTCACCAGCCGGGTTGGGTTTCTACGAGCAGTACTTC. This translates into CASSPAGLGFYEQYF.

In this sample, this clonotype turned up a few times. CDR3 amino acids: CASSYRGSYNEQFF. Written as DNA, the CDR3 is TGTGCCAGCAGTTATCGGGGATCCTACAATGAGCAGTTCTTC. The V and J genes are TRBV6-5 and TRBJ2-1, with D perhaps matching TRBD2 (5 bases). Looked up from germline, CDR1 is MNHEY and CDR2 is SVGAGI. Trimming left V 3 bases short and J 1 base short, with 7 bases between. The CDR3 loop spans 14 amino acids.

This clonotype has more than one count but fewer than ten. The CDR3, as DNA: TGTGCCAGCAGTTTAGCCGGGACAGGGATCTCCTACGAGCAGTACTTC. Translated: CASSLAGTGISYEQYF. This rearrangement joins TRBV28 to TRBJ2-7, with 9 nucleotides matching TRBD1. The CDR3 loop spans 16 amino acids. V lost 2 bases to trimming and J lost 0 bases; unmatched junction nucleotides: 5. Germline loops: CDR1 MDHEN, CDR2 SYDVKM.

This clonotype came up many times. The J gene is TRBJ1-1, the V gene TRBV24-1; D may be TRBD1 (5 bases). CDR1 KGHDR and CDR2 SFDVKD come from the germline V gene. The CDR3 length is 12 residues. Trimming removed 7 bases from V and 8 bases from J, with 13 bases in between. CDR3 sequence reads: CATSAPGAEAFF. The CDR3 DNA reads TGTGCCACCAGCGCACCCGGGGCGGAAGCTTTCTTT.

The CDR3 region is CAISESGAGGTDTQYF. The CDR3 region has the DNA TGTGCCATCAGTGAGTCGGGCGCGGGAGGCACAGATACGCAGTATTTT. This sequence joins TRBV10-3 and TRBJ2-3; 7 bases agree with TRBD2. The germline V gene has CDR1 ENHRY and CDR2 SYGVKD. The CDR3 has 16 amino acids. The V segment lost 0 bases and the J segment 1 base; nucleotides outside the gene matches: 4.

Remarks on this clonotype: A much bigger clone sits one base away, suggesting this may be a read error. Since the CDR3 does not end with the conserved phenylalanine or tryptophan, this likely comes from a read error. The chain has TRBV20-1 and TRBJ2-7; D possibly corresponds to TRBD1 (6 bases). This CDR3 contains 13 residues. CDR1 and CDR2 from the germline V gene are DFQATT and SNEGSKA (reference sequence). The germline V and J ends were trimmed by 5 bases and 3 bases, with 14 bases remaining between them. The CDR3 nucleotides are TGCAGTGCTTCCCGGGACACCGACTACGAGCAGTACCTC. It yields the protein CSASRDTDYEQYL.

The sample holds many counts of this clonotype. This chain uses TRBV20-1 with TRBJ2-1; possibly TRBD1 or TRBD2 for D (6 bases each). CDR1 is DFQATT, CDR2 SNEGSKA, per germline (reference sequence). V shed 3 bases and J shed 7 bases, with 13 bases lying between them. This CDR3 is built from 13 residues. The CDR3: CSARRGVGNEQFF. The CDR3 coding sequence is TGCAGTGCTAGGAGGGGGGTTGGTAATGAGCAGTTCTTC.